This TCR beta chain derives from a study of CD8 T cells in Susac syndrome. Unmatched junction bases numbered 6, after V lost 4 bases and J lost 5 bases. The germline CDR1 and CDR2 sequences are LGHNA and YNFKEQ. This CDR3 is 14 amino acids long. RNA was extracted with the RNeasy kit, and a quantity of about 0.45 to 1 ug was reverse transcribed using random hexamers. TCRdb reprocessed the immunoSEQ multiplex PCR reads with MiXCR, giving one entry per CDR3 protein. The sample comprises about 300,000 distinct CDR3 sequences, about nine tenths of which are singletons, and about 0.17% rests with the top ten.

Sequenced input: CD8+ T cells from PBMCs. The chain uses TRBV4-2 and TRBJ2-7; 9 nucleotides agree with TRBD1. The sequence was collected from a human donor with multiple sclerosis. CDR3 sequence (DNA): TGTGCCAGCAGCCGCGCGGGACAGGGTGACGAGCAGTACTTC. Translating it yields CASSRAGQGDEQYF.